The rows below give T cell receptor beta chains drawn from one sample of a study of regulatory T cells in long-lasting Graves disease. TCRdb reprocessed the multiplex PCR reads with MiXCR, giving one entry per CDR3 protein. The sample has fewer than 400,000 distinct CDR3 sequences; around 20% are singletons. The material was peripheral blood mononuclear cells (PBMCs), obtained when the disease was refractory, from a patient treated with antithyroid drugs. All receptors derive from a female donor with Graves disease. Each CDR3 is given with its conserved first and last residue. Fields, in order: clone size, D gene, J gene, V gene, CDR3 DNA, CDR3 protein. D genes are given only for firm matches. Size values are once, few and many counts, or a class for expanded clones, and some rows have none.

few,TRBD2,TRBJ2-7,TRBV7-9,TGTGCCAGCAGCTTAGGGTCTCATGGGAGGCGACTAGCGGGAGAAGGCGAGCAGTACTTC,CASSLGSHGRRLAGEGEQYF
few,NA,TRBJ1-1,TRBV19,TGTGCCAGTAGTATAGATTGGGACGGTGAAGCTTTCTTT,CASSIDWDGEAFF
NA,NA,TRBJ1-5,TRBV19,TGTGCCAGTAGTGGCGGCGGGGCCGGACAGCCCCAGCATTTT,CASSGGGAGQPQHF
few,NA,TRBJ2-5,TRBV5-1,TGCGCCAGCAGCTTAAGAGCCGAGAAAGAGACCCAGTACTTC,CASSLRAEKETQYF
NA,TRBD2,TRBJ2-2,TRBV20-1,TGCAGTGCTAGAGACCTAGCGGGAGGGAACACCGGGGAGCTGTTTTTT,CSARDLAGGNTGELFF
many,NA,TRBJ1-6,TRBV6-2/TRBV6-3,TGTGCCAGCAGTTACTCCGCCCTTGGGGGAGAAGTCGTTGATTCACCCCTCCACTTT,CASSYSALGGEVVDSPLHF
many,NA,TRBJ2-7,TRBV6-1,TGTGCCAGCAGTGATGCCGCATACTCCTACGAGCAGTACTTC,CASSDAAYSYEQYF
many,NA,TRBJ1-1,TRBV2,TGTGCCAGCAGTTTCACAGCTACGCCCGAAGCTTTCTTT,CASSFTATPEAFF
many,NA,TRBJ1-2,TRBV7-2,TGTGCCAGCAGCTTAGGGTCGGGAGGGTATGGCTACACCTTC,CASSLGSGGYGYTF
NA,TRBD2,TRBJ2-7,TRBV11-2,TGTGCCAGCAGCTTAAATTTAGCGGGATCCTACGAGCAGTACTTC,CASSLNLAGSYEQYF
few,NA,TRBJ1-2,TRBV3-1,TGTGCCAGCAGCCAGTTAGAGGGGAGTGGCTACACCTTC,CASSQLEGSGYTF
many,TRBD1,TRBJ2-7,TRBV2,TGTGCCAGCAGCTACCGAACGGGGACAGGGTTGGTCCACGAGCAGTACTTC,CASSYRTGTGLVHEQYF
few,TRBD1,TRBJ2-7,TRBV12-3/TRBV12-4,TGTGCCAGCAGTCCCGGGACAGGGGCCTCCTACGAGCAGTACTTC,CASSPGTGASYEQYF
many,NA,TRBJ1-3,TRBV28,TGTGCCAGCAGTTTGCCCGGGACACAAGGAAACACCATATATTTT,CASSLPGTQGNTIYF
few,NA,TRBJ2-1,TRBV27,TGTGCCAGCAGTTTATCTGATCCTGGGGGGCAGAGGTACAATGAGCAGTTCTTC,CASSLSDPGGQRYNEQFF